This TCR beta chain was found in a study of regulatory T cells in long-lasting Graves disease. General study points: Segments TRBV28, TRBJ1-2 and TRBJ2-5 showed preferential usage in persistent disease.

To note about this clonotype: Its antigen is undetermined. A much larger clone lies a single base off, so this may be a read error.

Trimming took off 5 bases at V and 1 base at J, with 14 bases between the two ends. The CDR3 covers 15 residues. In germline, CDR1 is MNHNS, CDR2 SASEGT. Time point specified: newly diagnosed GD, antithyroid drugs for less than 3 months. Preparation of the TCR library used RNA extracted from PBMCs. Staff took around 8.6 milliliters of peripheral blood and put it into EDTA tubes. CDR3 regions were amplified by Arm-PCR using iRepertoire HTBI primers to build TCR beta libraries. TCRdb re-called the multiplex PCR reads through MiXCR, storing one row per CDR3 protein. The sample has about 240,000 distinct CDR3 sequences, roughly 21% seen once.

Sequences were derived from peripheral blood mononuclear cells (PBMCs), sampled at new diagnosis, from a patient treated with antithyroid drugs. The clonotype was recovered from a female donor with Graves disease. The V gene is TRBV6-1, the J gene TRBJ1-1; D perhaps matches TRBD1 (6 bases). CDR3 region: CASSHLTGRNTEAFF. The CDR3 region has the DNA TGTGCCAGCAGTCATCTTACAGGGAGGAACACTGAAGCTTTCTTT.